This paragraph covers one T cell receptor beta chain sequence. V lost 0 bases and J lost 3, with 17 bases in between. The V gene's germline CDR1 is LGHNT and CDR2 FRNRAP. The CDR3 covers 18 residues. The sample is drawn from a study of early stage breast cancer tumors. The data were produced by immunoSEQ multiplex PCR, yet TCRdb's version contains in-frame clones alone and is incomplete. The repertoire has around 41,000 clones, around two thirds of them found once; the top ten carry roughly 6.8%. This TCR derives from a person aged 45-60 years with breast cancer. The J gene is TRBJ2-2, the V gene TRBV12-5, with D perhaps TRBD1 (6 bases). The specimen sequenced was blood. CDR3 coding DNA: TGTGCTAGTGGTTTGGTACGAGGTTCGACAGGCCACACCGGGGAGCTGTTTTTT. Its protein product is CASGLVRGSTGHTGELFF.